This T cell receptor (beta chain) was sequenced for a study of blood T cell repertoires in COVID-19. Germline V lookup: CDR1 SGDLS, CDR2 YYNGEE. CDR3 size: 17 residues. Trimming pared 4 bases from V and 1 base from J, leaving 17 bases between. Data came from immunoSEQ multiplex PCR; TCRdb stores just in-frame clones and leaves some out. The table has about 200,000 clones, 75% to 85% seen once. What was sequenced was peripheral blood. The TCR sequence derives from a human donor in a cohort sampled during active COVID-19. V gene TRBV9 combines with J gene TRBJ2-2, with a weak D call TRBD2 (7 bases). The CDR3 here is CASSSPRGRGNTGELFF. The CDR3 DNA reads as TGTGCCAGCAGCTCCCCGCGGGGGCGGGGGAACACCGGGGAGCTGTTTTTT.